A single sample is the source of the 9 T cell receptor beta chains below, sequenced in a study of T-cell reconstitution after alpha-beta-depleted transplantation in children. Preparation of the TCRbeta library used unique molecular identifiers. MiXCR, run by TCRdb on the PCR reads, gives a single entry per CDR3 protein. The table has about 400,000 distinct CDR3 sequences, over 20% seen once. Sequencing used PBMCs from the stem cell graft donor, obtained from the stem cell graft. These receptors were collected from a human donor who donated a stem cell graft to a child with acute myeloid leukemia.

The chain is built from TRBV11-2 and TRBJ2-1; 9 bases are a match to TRBD2. This CDR3 comprises 15 residues. V shed 0 bases and J 6 bases; nucleotides not matched to a gene: 3. CDR1 and CDR2 (germline): SGHAT, FQNNGV. The CDR3 DNA reads as TGTGCCAGCAGCTTAGATGGGACTAGCTTCAATGAGCAGTTCTTC. Protein: CASSLDGTSFNEQFF.

Relative to its sample, this clonotype is medium-sized (0.01 to 0.1%). The chain recombines TRBV4-3 with TRBJ2-7; perhaps TRBD2 as D (5 bases). CDR1 is LGHNA, CDR2 YSLEER, per germline. Between the trimmed V and J ends, which lost 0 bases and 2 bases, there was a span of 11 bases. The CDR3 length is 15 residues. The CDR3 region has the DNA TGCGCCAGCAGCCAAGAAGAGGGCGTCCCCTACGAGCAGTACTTC. Protein product: CASSQEEGVPYEQYF.

The gene calls are TRBV20-1 and TRBJ2-7, with 7 positions matching TRBD1. Germline lookup yields CDR1 DFQATT and CDR2 SNEGSKA (reference sequence). The ends lost 0 bases at V and 1 base at J; junction bases unmatched: 6. There are 15 residues in the CDR3. CDR3 region: CSARDKDRPSYEQYF. CDR3 sequence (DNA): TGCAGTGCTAGAGACAAGGACAGGCCATCCTACGAGCAGTACTTC.

The V and J genes are TRBV11-3 and TRBJ2-2; D may be TRBD1 (6 bases). Looked up from germline, CDR1 is SGHNT and CDR2 is YENEEA. This CDR3 is 16 amino acids long. V was pared by 0 bases and J by 6 bases, with 14 bases between. This CDR3 is CASSLEKGVIAGELFF. Written as DNA, the CDR3 is TGTGCCAGCAGCTTAGAGAAGGGGGTTATCGCCGGGGAGCTGTTTTTT.

This clonotype was counted between two and nine times. J is TRBJ2-7 and V is TRBV9; possible D gene TRBD2, 6 bases. The CDR3 sequence is 15 residues long. Between the trimmed V and J ends, which lost 2 bases and 2 bases, there was a span of 14 bases. Germline CDR1 and CDR2: SGDLS and YYNGEE. The CDR3 is CASSVSGTAPYEQYF. CDR3 DNA: TGTGCCAGCAGCGTTTCGGGGACTGCTCCCTACGAGCAGTACTTC.

The rearrangement uses TRBV7-8 and TRBJ2-7, with D perhaps matching TRBD2 (6 bases). The CDR3 consists of 18 residues. Germline CDR1 is SGHVS and CDR2 is FQNEAQ. V lost 5 bases to trimming and J lost 3 bases, with 26 bases between them. CDR3 sequence: CASSPKTGLTGMIYEQYF. The DNA of the CDR3 is TGTGCCAGCAGCCCGAAAACGGGACTGACGGGGATGATCTACGAGCAGTACTTC. Full variable domain (missing parts from reference TRBV7-8 and TRBJ2-7): GAGVSQSPRYKVAKRGQDVALRCDPISGHVSLFWYQQALGQGPEFLTYFQNEAQLDKSGLPSDRFFAERPEGSVSTLKIQRTQQEDSAVYLCASSPKTGLTGMIYEQYFGPGTRLTVT.

The rearrangement links TRBV7-2 to TRBJ2-7, with 14 bases matching TRBD2. Germline V CDR1 and CDR2: SGHTA, FQGNSA. This CDR3 spans 15 amino acids. The ends lost 5 bases at V and 2 bases at J; junction bases unmatched: 2. The CDR3 coding sequence is TGTGCCAGCAGCCGACTAGCGGGAGGGCCCTACGAGCAGTACTTC. Protein: CASSRLAGGPYEQYF.

This clonotype has a count of ten or more. The V and J genes are TRBV4-1 and TRBJ2-7; no clear D. Germline CDR1 and CDR2: MGHRA and YSYEKL. V lost 0 bases and J lost 7, with 10 bases in between. The CDR3 length is 13 residues. The CDR3 DNA is TGCGCCAGCAGCCAAGATTTCGCGTTGGAGCAGTACTTC. Encoded protein: CASSQDFALEQYF.

The rearrangement joins TRBV6-1 to TRBJ2-3; D is perhaps TRBD1 or TRBD2 (5 bases each). CDR1 is MNHNS and CDR2 is SASEGT in the germline V gene. The CDR3 consists of 18 residues. The V and J ends lost 4 bases and 2 bases respectively, with 22 bases between them. CDR3 DNA: TGTGCCAGCAGTGGGTTGGGGGTACGGGGCAGTAACACAGATACGCAGTATTTT. Amino acid sequence: CASSGLGVRGSNTDTQYF.